This TCR beta chain comes out of a study of CD8 T cells in Susac syndrome. A quantity of about 0.5 to 1 ug RNA underwent reverse transcription using random hexamers. TCRdb redid the calling of the immunoSEQ multiplex PCR reads with MiXCR, one entry per CDR3 protein. The data show 190,000 or so distinct CDR3 sequences, roughly 94% seen once. The CDR3 totals 15 residues. In germline, CDR1 is SGHAT, CDR2 FQNNGV. Germline trimming cut 3 bases from V and 4 bases from J; bases unmatched to any gene: 6. Sequencing was done on a sample of CD4+ T cells from PBMCs. This chain links TRBV11-2 with TRBJ2-7; the match to TRBD1 covers 10 bases. The TCR sequence derives from a human donor with multiple sclerosis. The CDR3 spells CASSLLGTGDYEQYF. The DNA for the CDR3 is TGTGCCAGCAGCTTGCTAGGGACAGGGGATTACGAGCAGTACTTC.